Sequencing of this TCR beta chain was carried out in a study of cytomegalovirus exposure and HLA in healthy donors. The study's findings and limits: Highly shared variants forming one cluster were likely a sequencing artifact.

Germline V gene sequence: CDR1 MGHRA, CDR2 YSYEKL. The CDR3 contains 15 residues. Trimming shortened V by 3 bases and J by 0 bases, and 9 bases separated the two germline ends. This clone was seen ten or more times. No antigen is known for it. All donors participated as healthy donors of bone marrow. A multiplex PCR was run with 60 Vbeta primers and 13 Jbeta primers. Produced via immunoSEQ multiplex PCR; TCRdb's table is partial and in-frame only. The repertoire holds fewer than 200,000 clones, with roughly 79% as singletons. Sequenced material: PBMCs. This sequence joins TRBV4-1 and TRBJ1-5; weak D call: TRBD1 (5 bases). The clonotype was recovered from a woman in her forties or fifties in good health and CMV-seronegative. CDR3 region: CASSQADSSNQPQHF. In DNA, the CDR3 is TGCGCCAGCAGCCAGGCCGACAGTAGCAATCAGCCCCAGCATTTT.